This T cell receptor beta chain was sequenced during a study of T cells in Graves' hyperthyroidism and ophthalmopathy. Findings and limits, study-wide: Onset of ophthalmopathy came a median approximately 6.8 months after the model predicted it.

From RNA transcripts, TCR beta CDR3 regions were amplified. First-round RT-PCR of the TCR CDR3 relied on the HTBI primer set. One entry per CDR3 protein, called by TCRdb with MiXCR from the multiplex PCR reads. This sample has fewer than 200,000 distinct CDR3 sequences, with 17% found just once. This clonotype was counted ten times or more. As yet, its antigen is unknown. CDR3 length: 16 residues. Looked up from germline, CDR1 is MNHEY and CDR2 is SVGEGT. Trimming at V came to 5 bases and at J to 2 bases, leaving 5 bases not matched to a gene. Diagnosis rested on symptoms, serum thyroxine and TRAb, thyroid ultrasound, and orbital computed tomography. The PBMCs had their origin in roughly 9.4 ml of fresh peripheral blood.

The chain uses TRBV6-2 or TRBV6-3 and TRBJ1-5; TRBD1 matches 11 bases. The sequence derives from a woman aged 45-59 years with Graves' hyperthyroidism. Sequencing was done on a sample of blood. CDR3 coding DNA: TGTGCCAGCAGTCCGGACAGGGGGCTGGGCAATCAGCCCCAGCATTTT. Protein: CASSPDRGLGNQPQHF.